The following is a T cell receptor (beta chain) sequence with its context. Its specificity is not known. Single viable CD3+CD4+CD8-CD45RO+ cells were sorted as the memory CD4+ T cells. Serostatus was set by detecting CMV pp150, pp28, p38, p52 IgG. Positive selection with CD4 microbeads enriched total CD4+ T cells. These data are taken from a study of memory CD4+ T cells and cytomegalovirus serostatus. Regarding the study as a whole: Of roughly 180 reported CMV TCRbeta sequences, about 70 were found in memory CD4+ repertoires. The CMV-associated TCR signature appears largely within the CD4+ memory repertoire.

This CDR3 is built from 13 residues. Germline values: CDR1 ENHRY, CDR2 SYGVKD. The V end was cut by 5 bases, the J end by 5 bases, with 10 bases between. The table came from immunoSEQ multiplex PCR; TCRdb's copy has only in-frame clones and leaves some out. Counted here are 50,000 to 65,000 clones, 75% to 80% occurring once; the ten biggest clones make up around 0.81%. The sample taken for sequencing was memory CD4+ T cells from blood. The chain joins TRBV10-3 to TRBJ1-5; TRBD1 is a possible D gene (5 bases). The sequence was obtained from an adult in good health and CMV-seronegative. The CDR3 loop reads CAISMGLDQPQHF. The CDR3 DNA follows: TGTGCCATCAGTATGGGGCTTGATCAGCCCCAGCATTTT.